The clone carrying this T cell receptor beta chain occurred a few times. These data come from a study of blood T cell repertoires in COVID-19. Germline lookup yields CDR1 SGHRS and CDR2 YFSETQ. Germline trimming cut 4 bases from V and 2 bases from J; bases unmatched to any gene: 8. The CDR3 sequence is 15 residues long. Assay used: immunoSEQ multiplex PCR; TCRdb lists only in-frame clones, some missing. The repertoire has 300,000 to 400,000 clones, about four fifths of them found once; the top ten carry approximately 3%. Sequenced material: peripheral blood. The clonotype originates from a man aged 25-45 years with active or convalescent COVID-19. The chain links TRBV5-1 to TRBJ2-7; the match to TRBD2 covers 8 bases. In DNA form, the CDR3 reads TGCGCCAGCAGCGAGACCAGCGGGGGAACCTACGAGCAGTACTTC. This translates into CASSETSGGTYEQYF.